These 22 T cell receptor beta chains were all obtained from the same sample, sequenced in a study of T-cell reconstitution after alpha-beta-depleted transplantation in children. This sample's TCRbeta library carried unique molecular identifier barcodes. TCRdb called the PCR reads again in MiXCR, with one record for every CDR3 protein. The data hold roughly 670,000 distinct CDR3 sequences, with roughly 14% observed a single time. The sample here was PBMCs, taken before TCRalphabeta/CD19-depleted stem cell transplant. The receptors derive from a girl aged 2-9 years with congenital amegakaryocytic thrombocytopenia, due to receive a stem cell transplant.

V and J are TRBV6-5 and TRBJ2-3, with TRBD2 matching 11 bases. CDR3 length: 17 residues. V trimming: 4 bases; J trimming: 7 bases; junction bases outside the gene matches: 13. The germline V gene has CDR1 MNHEY and CDR2 SVGAGI. In DNA form, the CDR3 reads TGTGCCAGCAGTTCCAGACCGGGACTAGCGGTCCGGAATACGCAGTATTTT. Protein sequence: CASSSRPGLAVRNTQYF.

There are many counts of this clonotype. One end of the junction varies from germline; a read error may be responsible. The CDR3 bases are TGTGCCAGCAGTAGCGGGAGCTCCTACAATGAGCAGTTCTTC. Encoded protein: CASSSGSSYNEQFF. The chain is built from TRBV5-1 and TRBJ2-1, with TRBD2 matching 9 bases. The V gene's germline CDR1 is SGHRS and CDR2 YFSETQ. The CDR3 length is 14 residues.

In its sample, this clonotype was seen a few times. The rearrangement joins TRBV3-1 to TRBJ2-2; 9 bases fit TRBD2. The CDR3 has 12 amino acids. Trimming cost V 4 bases and J 16 bases; bases outside gene matches: 7. Germline values: CDR1 LGHDT, CDR2 YNNKEL (reference sequence). The CDR3 coding sequence is TGTGCCAGCAGCCGAAAAGCGGGAGGAAAGTTTTTT. This translates into CASSRKAGGKFF. Looking up the rest from reference TRBV3-1 and TRBJ2-2 gives the full variable domain: DTAVSQTPKYLVTQMGNDKSIKCEQNLGHDTMYWYKQDSKKFLKIMFSYNNKELIINETVPNRFSPKSPDKAHLNLHINSLELGDSAVYFCASSRKAGGKFFGEGSRLTVL.

There are many counts of this clonotype. This chain joins TRBV11-2 and TRBJ2-7; 9 bases are a match to TRBD2. This CDR3 is 16 amino acids long. Looked up from germline, CDR1 is SGHAT and CDR2 is FQNNGV. Trimming at V came to 0 bases and at J to 0 bases, leaving 3 bases not matched to a gene. The CDR3 protein is CASSLDLAGISYEQYF. CDR3 coding DNA: TGTGCCAGCAGCTTAGATCTAGCGGGAATCTCCTACGAGCAGTACTTC.

This clonotype turned up a few times. The V call is TRBV4-2, the J call TRBJ2-5, with 8 bases identical to TRBD2. This CDR3 contains 18 residues. Germline CDR1 and CDR2: LGHNA and YNFKEQ. J gave up 5 bases and V 0 bases, and 14 bases lay outside the gene matches. DNA for the CDR3: TGTGCCAGCAGCCAAGAAAACGGGAGGGAGGCGATAATCGAGACCCAGTACTTC. Its protein is CASSQENGREAIIETQYF.

There are many counts of this clonotype. This chain links TRBV7-2 with TRBJ2-2, with TRBD2 as a possible D gene (5 bases). Trimming pared 3 bases from V and 5 bases from J, leaving 7 bases between. This CDR3 region has 13 residues. Per germline, CDR1 SGHTA and CDR2 FQGNSA. CDR3 loop: CASSFWTTGELFF. CDR3 DNA: TGTGCCAGCAGCTTTTGGACTACCGGGGAGCTGTTTTTT. Full variable domain (remainder filled in from reference TRBV7-2 and TRBJ2-2): GAGVSQSPSNKVTEKGKDVELRCDPISGHTALYWYRQSLGQGLEFLIYFQGNSAPDKSGLPSDRFSAERTGGSVSTLTIQRTQQEDSAVYLCASSFWTTGELFFGEGSRLTVL.

This clonotype was seen ten or more times. CDR3 loop: CASSGEDRGLFNEQFF. CDR3 nucleotides: TGCGCCAGCAGCGGAGAGGACAGGGGGCTCTTCAATGAGCAGTTCTTC. This chain joins TRBV5-1 and TRBJ2-1, with 11 bases that match TRBD1. CDR1 is SGHRS and CDR2 is YFSETQ in the germline V gene. J lost 6 bases, V lost 4 bases, and 9 bases had no gene match. The CDR3 is 16 residues long.

This clonotype was recorded many times. J is TRBJ2-2 and V is TRBV5-1, with 8 bases lining up with TRBD2. Trimming cost V 6 bases and J 3 bases; bases outside gene matches: 4. This CDR3 has 14 amino acids. Germline V gene sequence: CDR1 SGHRS, CDR2 YFSETQ. The CDR3 is CASKTSGDTGELFF. The CDR3 DNA reads TGCGCCAGCAAAACTAGCGGAGACACCGGGGAGCTGTTTTTT.

Of note for this clonotype: This clone may be a read error of a much larger clone one base away. J is TRBJ2-5 and V is TRBV20-1; D call uncertain. CDR1 is DFQATT and CDR2 is SNEGSKA in the germline V gene (reference sequence). This CDR3 contains 11 residues. This CDR3 is CCARVLETQYF. CDR3 DNA: TGCTGTGCTAGAGTGTTGGAGACCCAGTACTTC.

The V and J genes are TRBV2 and TRBJ1-2; TRBD1 matches 7 bases. CDR3 size: 17 residues. The germline V gene has CDR1 SNHLY and CDR2 FYNNEI. Trimming removed 8 bases from V and 5 bases from J; junction bases left unmatched: 20. The chain's CDR3 is CASQETGWELTPYGYTF. CDR3 DNA sequence: TGTGCCAGCCAAGAGACAGGGTGGGAACTGACACCTTATGGCTACACCTTC. The complete variable domain, with remaining parts taken from reference TRBV2 and TRBJ1-2, reads EPEVTQTPSHQVTQMGQEVILRCVPISNHLYFYWYRQILGQKVEFLVSFYNNEISEKSEIFDDQFSVERPDGSNFTLKIRSTKLEDSAMYFCASQETGWELTPYGYTFGSGTRLTVV.

This clonotype has a count of ten or more. The gene calls are TRBV3-1 and TRBJ2-5, with 7 bases matching TRBD1. CDR1 is LGHDT and CDR2 is YNNKEL in the germline V gene (reference sequence). The J segment lost 12 bases and the V segment lost 4 bases, leaving 11 bases of the junction unmatched. This CDR3 comprises 13 residues. This CDR3 is CASSPILDRVEYF. In DNA, the CDR3 is TGTGCCAGCAGCCCAATCCTCGACAGGGTGGAGTACTTC.

This chain connects TRBV7-2 to TRBJ2-5, with 14 bases lining up with TRBD2. The V segment lost 5 bases and the J segment 4 bases; nucleotides outside the gene matches: 3. There are 15 residues in the CDR3. Germline CDR1 reads SGHTA; CDR2 reads FQGNSA. CDR3 DNA sequence: TGTGCCAGCAGCGAAGGGACTAGCGGGAGAGAGACCCAGTACTTC. It codes for CASSEGTSGRETQYF. The whole variable domain, remainder taken from reference TRBV7-2 and TRBJ2-5, is GAGVSQSPSNKVTEKGKDVELRCDPISGHTALYWYRQSLGQGLEFLIYFQGNSAPDKSGLPSDRFSAERTGGSVSTLTIQRTQQEDSAVYLCASSEGTSGRETQYFGPGTRLLVL.

The chain recombines TRBV20-1 with TRBJ2-5; either TRBD1 or TRBD2 may supply D (6 bases each). The germline V gene encodes CDR1 DFQATT and CDR2 SNEGSKA (reference sequence). This CDR3 is 14 amino acids long. The V end lost 2 bases, the J end lost 5 bases, and 15 bases lay between the germline ends. CDR3 nucleotide sequence: TGCAGTGCTAGACAAGCTATGGGGGGCGAGACCCAGTACTTC. Its translation is CSARQAMGGETQYF.

About this clonotype itself: Possible read error: a much larger clone is one base away. The chain is built from TRBV25-1 and TRBJ2-3; 10 bases are a match to TRBD2. The CDR3 contains 18 residues. Trimming took 2 bases from V and 10 from J; bases not matched to a gene: 18. CDR1 MGHDK and CDR2 SYGVNS come from the germline V gene. The DNA for the CDR3 is TGTGCCAGCAGTGAAACGAAGGGGACCCTAGCGGGAGAGAGGTCGCAGTATTTT. Translation: CASSETKGTLAGERSQYF.

The chain has TRBV12-3 or TRBV12-4 and TRBJ2-5; D is ambiguous. CDR3 length equals 13 residues. V was clipped by 5 bases and J by 5 bases, with 12 bases between them. CDR3 coding DNA: TGTGCCAGCAGTCCCGCCAGGTGGGAGACCCAGTACTTC. Its protein product is CASSPARWETQYF.

The chain couples TRBV10-3 to TRBJ1-1, with D unresolved. V lost 6 bases and J 4 bases, leaving 12 bases between the germline ends. Germline V CDR1 and CDR2: ENHRY, SYGVKD. The CDR3 totals 13 residues. DNA for the CDR3: TGTGCCATCAGAGGCGCGTGGCTCACTGAAGCTTTCTTT. Its translation is CAIRGAWLTEAFF.

In its sample, this clonotype was seen many times. This chain connects TRBV20-1 to TRBJ2-3, with 8 bases aligning to TRBD2. The J segment lost 3 bases and the V segment lost 5 bases, leaving 4 bases of the junction unmatched. Germline CDR1 and CDR2: DFQATT and SNEGSKA (reference sequence). The length of the CDR3 is 13 residues. CDR3 nucleotides: TGCAGTGCTCGGACTAGCCGGACAGATACGCAGTATTTT. Protein: CSARTSRTDTQYF.

This clonotype turned up a few times. The gene calls are TRBV18 and TRBJ2-6; possible D gene TRBD2, 6 bases. Deletions cut 6 bases from V and 3 bases from J, with 6 bases between. The CDR3 loop spans 13 amino acids. Germline CDR1 and CDR2: KGHSH and LQKENI. The CDR3 sequence: CASSGGGANVLTF. CDR3 in DNA: TGTGCCAGCTCGGGAGGTGGGGCCAACGTCCTGACTTTC.

This clonotype was counted at least ten times. J is TRBJ2-3 and V is TRBV6-1; TRBD2 is a possible D gene (6 bases). Germline assignment: CDR1 MNHNS and CDR2 SASEGT. The CDR3 is 14 residues long. V lost 2 bases to trimming and J lost 6 bases, with 12 bases between them. The CDR3 DNA follows: TGTGCCAGCAGTGAAAAACCGGAGGGGGATACGCAGTATTTT. Its protein product is CASSEKPEGDTQYF.

This clonotype was observed many times. This rearrangement joins TRBV12-3 or TRBV12-4 to TRBJ1-5; 8 bases align to TRBD1. J gave up 4 bases and V 6 bases, and 2 bases lay outside the gene matches. The CDR3 length is 13 residues. CDR3 sequence (DNA): TGTGCCAGCAGAACAGGGGGGAATCAGCCCCAGCATTTT. Its protein product is CASRTGGNQPQHF.

This clonotype has just a few counts. The gene calls are TRBV5-5 and TRBJ2-5, with 8 positions matching TRBD2. CDR1 is SGHKS, CDR2 YYEKEE, per germline (reference sequence). The V segment lost 4 bases and the J segment 3 bases; nucleotides outside the gene matches: 2. CDR3 length: 13 residues. DNA of the CDR3: TGTGCCAGCAGCCGGGGGGGAAAAGAGACCCAGTACTTC. Translating it yields CASSRGGKETQYF. The variable domain in full, completed from reference TRBV5-5 and TRBJ2-5, reads DAGVTQSPTHLIKTRGQQVTLRCSPISGHKSVSWYQQVLGQGPQFIFQYYEKEERGRGNFPDRFSARQFPNYSSELNVNALLLGDSALYLCASSRGGKETQYFGPGTRLLVL.

The V and J genes are TRBV15 and TRBJ2-7, with a tentative D call TRBD1 (5 bases). The V end lost 1 base, the J end lost 3 bases, and 13 bases lay between the germline ends. CDR3 length equals 15 residues. From germline, CDR1 is LNHNV and CDR2 YYDKDF (reference sequence). The CDR3 nucleotides are TGTGCCACCAGCAGAGGTGGACACCTGGACTACGAGCAGTACTTC. Its protein is CATSRGGHLDYEQYF. Using reference TRBV15 and TRBJ2-7 for the parts outside the CDR3, the full variable domain is DAMVIQNPRYQVTQFGKPVTLSCSQTLNHNVMYWYQQKSSQAPKLLFHYYDKDFNNEADTPDNFQSRRPNTSFCFLDIRSPGLGDTAMYLCATSRGGHLDYEQYFGPGTRLTVT.